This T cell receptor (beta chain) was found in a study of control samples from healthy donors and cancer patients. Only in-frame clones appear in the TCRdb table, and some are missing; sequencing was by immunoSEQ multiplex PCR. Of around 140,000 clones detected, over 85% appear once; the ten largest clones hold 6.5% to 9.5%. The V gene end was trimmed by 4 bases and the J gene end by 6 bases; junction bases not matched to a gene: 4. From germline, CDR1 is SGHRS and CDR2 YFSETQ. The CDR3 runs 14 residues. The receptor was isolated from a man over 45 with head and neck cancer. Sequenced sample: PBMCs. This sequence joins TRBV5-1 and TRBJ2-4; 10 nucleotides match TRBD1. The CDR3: CASSPGQGGNIQYF. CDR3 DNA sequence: TGCGCCAGCAGCCCAGGACAGGGGGGAAACATTCAGTACTTC.